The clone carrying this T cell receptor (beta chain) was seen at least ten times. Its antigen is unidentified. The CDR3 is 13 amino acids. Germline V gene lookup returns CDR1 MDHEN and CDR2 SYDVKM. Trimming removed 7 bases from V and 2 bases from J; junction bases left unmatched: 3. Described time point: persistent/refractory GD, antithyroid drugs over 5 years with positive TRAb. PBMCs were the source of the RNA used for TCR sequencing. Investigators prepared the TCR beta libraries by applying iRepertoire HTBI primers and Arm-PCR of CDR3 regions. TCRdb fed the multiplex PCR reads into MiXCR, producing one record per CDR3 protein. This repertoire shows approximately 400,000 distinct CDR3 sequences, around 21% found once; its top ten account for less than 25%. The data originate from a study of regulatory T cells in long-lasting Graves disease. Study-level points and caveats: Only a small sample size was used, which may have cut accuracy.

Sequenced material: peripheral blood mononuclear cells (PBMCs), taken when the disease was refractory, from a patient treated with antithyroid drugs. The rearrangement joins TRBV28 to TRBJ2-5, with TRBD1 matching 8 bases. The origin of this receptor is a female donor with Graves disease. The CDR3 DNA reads TGTGCCAGCATTACAGGGGGGCAAGAGACCCAGTACTTC. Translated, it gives CASITGGQETQYF.